This TCR beta chain was captured by sequencing in a study of blood T cell repertoires in COVID-19. Study context: Samples taken during acute and convalescent COVID-19 were collected in the United States, Italy and Spain. Sample material is recorded as cDNA or gDNA derived from T cells, B-cell-depleted T cells, or PBMCs.

Germline values: CDR1 MNHEY, CDR2 SVGAGI. CDR3 size: 13 residues. With 10 bases removed from V and 5 bases from J, the gap between germline ends came to 14 bases. The method was immunoSEQ multiplex PCR; TCRdb's version includes in-frame clones alone and lacks a portion of them. Here the sample spans approximately 140,000 clones, about four fifths being singletons. The rearrangement joins TRBV6-5 to TRBJ1-4, with D tentatively TRBD1 (5 bases). The sequenced material came from peripheral blood. This clonotype was obtained from a human donor with acute or convalescent COVID-19. The donor label of this sample is uncertain. The CDR3 nucleotides read TGTGCCACGGATGGGGCAGGGAATGAAAAACTGTTTTTT. This gives the protein CATDGAGNEKLFF.